A single sample is the source of the 14 T cell receptor beta chains below, sequenced in a study of blood T cells in healthy people across ages. Next came a second PCR, run for about 6 to 12 cycles, which used a sample-barcoded 5' primer along with a J-beta primer mix. Via MiXCR, TCRdb re-called the 5' RACE reads, giving one row per CDR3 protein. The sample yields fewer than 1 million distinct CDR3 sequences, approximately 44% seen once. Sample: blood. The receptors shown here come from a man in his sixties in good health.

The chain joins TRBV27 to TRBJ2-7, with 9 bases lining up with TRBD1. V lost 5 bases and J lost 3; bases outside the gene matches: 8. CDR1 and CDR2 (germline): MNHEY, SMNVEV (reference sequence). The CDR3 extends over 15 amino acids. In nucleotides, the CDR3 is TGTGCCAGCAGTCTCGTTCCGACAGGGGGCTACGAGCAGTACTTC. Translation: CASSLVPTGGYEQYF.

The table lists this clonotype with many counts. This sequence joins TRBV3-1 and TRBJ2-7, with D perhaps TRBD2 (5 bases). The CDR3 contains 13 residues. V lost 6 bases to trimming and J lost 3 bases, with 12 bases between them. Germline V lookup: CDR1 LGHDT, CDR2 YNNKEL (reference sequence). The CDR3 region is CASSRGGDYEQYF. CDR3 DNA: TGTGCCAGCAGTCGGGGTGGGGACTACGAGCAGTACTTC.

This clonotype has only a few counts. The genes are TRBV27 and TRBJ2-2; D gene ambiguous. The CDR3 length is 13 residues. V was trimmed by 6 bases and J by 7 bases, leaving 12 bases between them. Germline V gene sequence: CDR1 MNHEY, CDR2 SMNVEV (reference sequence). The CDR3 region is CASSPSRNGELFF. CDR3 sequence (DNA): TGTGCCAGCAGCCCAAGTAGGAACGGGGAGCTGTTTTTT.

This clonotype showed up just once. The chain uses TRBV20-1 and TRBJ2-7; D remains ambiguous. The CDR3 runs to 13 residues. The germline V and J ends were trimmed by 3 bases and 5 bases, with 14 bases remaining between them. CDR1 and CDR2 from the germline V gene are DFQATT and SNEGSKA (reference sequence). Here the CDR3 DNA reads TGCAGTGCTAGTCCGGCCGGAGTCCACGAGCAGTACTTC. Protein sequence: CSASPAGVHEQYF.

This chain joins TRBV12-3 or TRBV12-4 and TRBJ2-5; D is unresolved. The CDR3 is made up of 12 amino acids. The ends were cut back, 8 bases at V and 2 bases at J, with 9 bases in the middle. CDR3 residues: CASSNLQETQYF. Here the CDR3 DNA reads TGTGCCAGCTCCAATCTACAAGAGACCCAGTACTTC.

V usage is TRBV5-5 and J usage is TRBJ2-1; TRBD2 might be the D (5 bases). The germline gives CDR1 SGHKS, CDR2 YYEKEE (reference sequence). This CDR3 region has 14 residues. Between the trimmed V and J ends, which lost 5 bases and 2 bases, there was a span of 11 bases. CDR3 nucleotides: TGTGCCAGCAGAGTCCGGGAAACCTACAATGAGCAGTTCTTC. Protein: CASRVRETYNEQFF.

The CDR3 spells CSAASGGVYTQYF. The CDR3 coding sequence is TGCAGTGCGGCTAGCGGGGGGGTTTATACGCAGTATTTT. This chain uses TRBV20-1 with TRBJ2-3; 12 positions match TRBD2. Germline assignment: CDR1 DFQATT and CDR2 SNEGSKA (reference sequence). The length of the CDR3 is 13 residues. V shed 6 bases and J 7 bases; nucleotides not matched to a gene: 5.

The table lists this clonotype with a few counts. Here the CDR3 DNA reads TGTGCCAGCAGCCATCGACAGGGTCTGGCCAAAAACATTCAGTACTTC. Translation gives CASSHRQGLAKNIQYF. This chain joins TRBV3-1 and TRBJ2-4; 7 bases are shared with TRBD1. The germline V gene has CDR1 LGHDT and CDR2 YNNKEL (reference sequence). After removal of 3 bases from V and 1 base from J, the junction contained 6 bases not matched to a gene. This CDR3 spans 16 amino acids.

The gene calls are TRBV5-1 and TRBJ2-7, with 7 bases matching TRBD1. The CDR3 runs 14 residues. Germline CDR1 reads SGHRS; CDR2 reads YFSETQ. The trim removed 4 bases at V and 0 bases at J, leaving 4 bases unmatched. Here the CDR3 reads CASSTGDTSYEQYF. As DNA, the CDR3 is TGCGCCAGCAGCACAGGGGACACCTCCTACGAGCAGTACTTC.

This clonotype has a handful of counts. This sequence joins TRBV6-1 and TRBJ1-1, with D possibly matching TRBD1 (5 bases). Germline assignment: CDR1 MNHNS and CDR2 SASEGT. V was clipped by 8 bases and J by 1 base, with 8 bases between them. The CDR3 spans 12 residues. CDR3 coding DNA: TGTGCCAGCGGGGGGGGGAACACTGAAGCTTTCTTT. Translating it yields CASGGGNTEAFF.

The V call is TRBV4-3, the J call TRBJ2-4, with a possible D match to TRBD1 (8 bases). The CDR3 runs 15 residues. From germline, CDR1 is LGHNA and CDR2 YSLEER. Trimming took 0 bases from V and 13 from J, leaving 19 bases between them. In DNA, the CDR3 is TGCGCCAGCAGCCAAGACCAACAGGGGGTCGGGGGGCAGTACTTC. Amino acid sequence: CASSQDQQGVGGQYF.

This clonotype was picked up a small number of times. This chain links TRBV6-2 or TRBV6-3 with TRBJ2-5, with 7 bases identical to TRBD2. Unmatched junction bases numbered 13, after V lost 1 base and J lost 11 bases. Looked up from germline, CDR1 is MNHEY and CDR2 is SVGEGT. The CDR3 totals 15 residues. The CDR3 is CASSYLGRENNEQYF. The CDR3 coding sequence is TGTGCCAGCAGTTACTTGGGGAGGGAGAACAATGAGCAGTACTTC.

This clonotype has more than one count but fewer than ten. The chain joins TRBV11-3 to TRBJ1-6; no clear D gene. V was clipped by 5 bases and J by 2 bases, with 1 base between them. Germline V gene data show CDR1 as SGHNT and CDR2 as YENEEA. This CDR3 spans 12 amino acids. The CDR3 sequence: CASSPYNSPLHF. CDR3 DNA sequence: TGTGCCAGCAGCCCCTATAATTCACCCCTCCACTTT.

As concerns this clonotype: A much larger clone sits a single nucleotide away, making a read error possible. The J gene is TRBJ2-7, the V gene TRBV20-1; D is perhaps TRBD2 (5 bases). The CDR3 spans 15 residues. Per the germline V gene, CDR1 is DFQATT and CDR2 is SNEGSKA (reference sequence). This chain's CDR3 is CSARDRAGGSYGQYF. DNA of the CDR3: TGCAGTGCTAGAGATCGGGCAGGAGGCTCCTACGGGCAGTACTTC.